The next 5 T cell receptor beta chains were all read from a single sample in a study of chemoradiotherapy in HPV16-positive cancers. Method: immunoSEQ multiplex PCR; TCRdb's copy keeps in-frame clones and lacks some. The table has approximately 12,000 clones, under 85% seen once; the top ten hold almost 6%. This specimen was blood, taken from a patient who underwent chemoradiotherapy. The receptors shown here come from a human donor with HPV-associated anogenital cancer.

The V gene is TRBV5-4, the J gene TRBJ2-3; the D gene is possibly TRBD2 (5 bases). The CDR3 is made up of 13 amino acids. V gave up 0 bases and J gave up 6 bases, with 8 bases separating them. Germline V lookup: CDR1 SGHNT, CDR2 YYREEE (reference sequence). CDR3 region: CASSLGRRDTQYF. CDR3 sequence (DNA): TGTGCCAGCAGCTTGGGAAGGAGGGATACGCAGTATTTT.

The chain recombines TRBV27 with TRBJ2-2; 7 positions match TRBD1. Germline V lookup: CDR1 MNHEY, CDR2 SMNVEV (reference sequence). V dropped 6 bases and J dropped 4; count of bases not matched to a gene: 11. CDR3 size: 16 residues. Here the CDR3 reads CASRQPGQQFTGELFF. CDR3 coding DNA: TGTGCCAGCAGACAGCCGGGACAGCAATTCACCGGGGAGCTGTTTTTT.

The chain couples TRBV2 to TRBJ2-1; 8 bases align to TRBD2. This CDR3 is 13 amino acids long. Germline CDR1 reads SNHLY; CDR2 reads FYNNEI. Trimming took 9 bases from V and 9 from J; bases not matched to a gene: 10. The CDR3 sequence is CASPGTRGREQFF. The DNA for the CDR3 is TGTGCCAGTCCAGGGACTAGAGGTCGTGAGCAGTTCTTC.

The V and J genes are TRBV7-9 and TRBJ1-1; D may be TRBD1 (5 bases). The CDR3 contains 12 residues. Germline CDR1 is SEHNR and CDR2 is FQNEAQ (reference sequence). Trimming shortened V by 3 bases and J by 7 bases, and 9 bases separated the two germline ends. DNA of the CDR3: TGTGCCAGCAGCTTCTCGGGGGGTGAAGCTTTCTTT. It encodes CASSFSGGEAFF. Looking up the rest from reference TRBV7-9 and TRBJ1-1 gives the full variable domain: DTGVSQNPRHKITKRGQNVTFRCDPISEHNRLYWYRQTLGQGPEFLTYFQNEAQLEKSRLLSDRFSAERPKGSFSTLEIQRTEQGDSAMYLCASSFSGGEAFFGQGTRLTVV.

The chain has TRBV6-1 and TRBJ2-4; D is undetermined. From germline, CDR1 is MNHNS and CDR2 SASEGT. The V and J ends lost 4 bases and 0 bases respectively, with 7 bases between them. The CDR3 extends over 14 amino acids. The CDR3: CASSAGLAKNIQYF. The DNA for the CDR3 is TGTGCCAGCAGTGCCGGGCTAGCCAAAAACATTCAGTACTTC.